This is a list of T cell receptor beta chains from one sample in a study of blood T cell repertoires in COVID-19. Clones were sequenced by immunoSEQ multiplex PCR, and TCRdb holds only the in-frame ones, with some missing. Of fewer than 180,000 clones in the sample, approximately 83% were seen once. Sequencing used peripheral blood. The source is a man between 65 and 85 years old with acute or convalescent COVID-19. The CDR3 runs from the conserved cysteine through the conserved F or W. The D gene is left open where the match is weak. A clone size is listed for some rows: how often the clone was seen (once, few, many), or a class if it is expanded.

V gene	D gene	clone size	J gene	CDR3 protein	CDR3 DNA
TRBV11-2	NA	NA	TRBJ2-7	CASSRSVNYEQYF	TGTGCCAGCAGCCGTAGTGTGAACTACGAGCAGTACTTC
TRBV19	TRBD1	NA	TRBJ1-1	CASTPGGDDTEAFF	TGTGCCAGTACCCCAGGGGGCGATGACACTGAAGCTTTCTTT
TRBV19	TRBD1	NA	TRBJ1-3	CASSTRQGTTGNTIYF	TGTGCCAGTAGTACAAGACAGGGAACTACTGGAAACACCATATATTTT
TRBV15	NA	once	TRBJ2-5	CATSRGRDSETQYF	TGTGCCACCAGCAGGGGGCGGGATAGTGAGACCCAGTACTTC
TRBV5-6	TRBD1	once	TRBJ2-1	CASSRDRGFEQFF	TGTGCCAGCAGCCGGGACAGGGGATTTGAGCAGTTCTTC
TRBV5-1	TRBD2	NA	TRBJ2-5	CASSKRTSGGLQETQYF	TGCGCCAGCAGCAAAAGGACTAGCGGTGGACTCCAAGAGACCCAGTACTTC
TRBV5-1	NA	NA	TRBJ2-1	CASSGTGGAGFRDEQFF	TGCGCCAGCAGCGGAACAGGGGGGGCGGGATTTAGGGATGAGCAGTTCTTC
TRBV6-6	TRBD2	NA	TRBJ2-5	CASSLGLAGGGETQYF	TGTGCCAGCAGCCTGGGACTAGCGGGAGGGGGGGAGACCCAGTACTTC
TRBV5-1	NA	once	TRBJ1-3	CASSLVGQNSGNTIYF	TGCGCCAGCAGCTTGGTGGGACAAAACTCTGGAAACACCATATATTTT
TRBV4-3	NA	few	TRBJ2-5	CASSQEGWETQYF	TGCGCCAGCAGCCAAGAGGGCTGGGAGACCCAGTACTTC
TRBV3-1/TRBV3-2	TRBD1	NA	TRBJ1-1	CASSQVTGGNTEAFF	TGTGCCAGCAGCCAAGTAACAGGGGGGAACACTGAAGCTTTCTTT
TRBV3-1/TRBV3-2	NA	once	TRBJ2-5	CASSQEEFVETQYF	TGTGCCAGCAGCCAAGAAGAGTTCGTCGAGACCCAGTACTTC
TRBV30	NA	NA	TRBJ1-1	CAWSPNGENTEAFF	TGTGCCTGGAGTCCGAACGGGGAGAACACTGAAGCTTTCTTT
TRBV11-2	TRBD1	few	TRBJ2-5	CASSLGQGGKETQYF	TGTGCCAGCAGCTTGGGACAGGGAGGAAAAGAGACCCAGTACTTC
TRBV24-1	NA	NA	TRBJ1-2	CATSDNPTAPRWYGYTF	TGTGCCACCAGTGATAATCCGACCGCGCCGAGGTGGTATGGCTACACCTTC
TRBV6-4	TRBD2	NA	TRBJ2-1	CASSLAGVGYNEQFF	TGTGCCAGCAGCCTAGCGGGAGTGGGGTACAATGAGCAGTTCTTC
TRBV7-2	NA	NA	TRBJ2-7	CASSLSDRQYF	TGTGCCAGCAGCTTGAGTGATCGGCAGTACTTC
TRBV3-1/TRBV3-2	NA	once	TRBJ1-6	CASSQVVQGLSPLHF	TGTGCCAGCAGCCAAGTGGTCCAGGGTTTATCACCCCTCCACTTT
TRBV19	NA	NA	TRBJ2-1	CASSIVGDEQFF	TGTGCCAGTAGTATAGTCGGGGATGAGCAGTTCTTC
TRBV5-4	TRBD1	NA	TRBJ2-3	CASSPGQGTTQYF	TGTGCCAGCAGCCCGGGACAGGGGACCACGCAGTATTTT
TRBV5-5	TRBD1	NA	TRBJ1-2	CASSGTGHGYTF	TGTGCCAGCAGCGGGACAGGACATGGCTACACCTTC